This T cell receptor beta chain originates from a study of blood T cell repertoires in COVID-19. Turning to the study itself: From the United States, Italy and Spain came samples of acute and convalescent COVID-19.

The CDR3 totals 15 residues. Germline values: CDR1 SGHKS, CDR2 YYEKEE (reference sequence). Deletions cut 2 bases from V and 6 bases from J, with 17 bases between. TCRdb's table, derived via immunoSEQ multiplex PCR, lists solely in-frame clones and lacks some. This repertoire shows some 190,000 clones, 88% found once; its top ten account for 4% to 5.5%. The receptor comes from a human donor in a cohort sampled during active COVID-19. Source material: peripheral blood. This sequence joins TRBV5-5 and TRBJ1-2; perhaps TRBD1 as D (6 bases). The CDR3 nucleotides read TGTGCCAGCAGCTTTCTTGCAGGGGCTATGAATGGCTACACCTTC. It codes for CASSFLAGAMNGYTF.